The present T cell receptor beta chain was sequenced within a study of CD4 T cells in relation to SARS-CoV-2 and coronaviruses (dated by TCRdb to 2020 to 2022). Study-level background: Across all 12 patients in the convalescent cohort, the median age was 38.5 years, with a range of about 20 to 75 years. The Adaptive Biotechnologies TCR-sequencing kit was used to sequence samples from a few pre-COVID donors and the naive versus memory experiments, while other data came from Illumina-based sequencing. HLA restriction was mapped for shared crossreactive spike epitopes using patient-derived lymphoblastoid cell lines. Of the 12 convalescent patients, 8 were male and 4 were female, and two of the subjects were Hispanic. At the level of individual TCR clonotypes, the study measured memory CD4+ T cell crossreactivity between SARS-CoV-2 spike protein and common cold coronavirus spike proteins. Expansion assays from other donors in the study were sequenced with a different, Illumina-based TCR-beta assay.

DNA from uncultured naive and memory CD4+ T cells underwent immunoSEQ TCR-beta sequencing at deep resolution. From the authors' description of their analysis: During preprocessing, nonproductive sequences were removed, along with CDR3s that did not begin with C, did not end with F or W, or were shorter than 7 amino acids. Cultured and uncultured naive and memory CD4+ repertoires were searched for previously identified spike- and CEF-reactive CDR3s. CDR3 homology was quantified as pairwise Levenshtein distance, calculated with the stringdist R package after three terminal residues were trimmed from each end. TCRdb provides this immuneACCESS table in a form limited to in-frame rearrangements. Some clones are lacking; in checked studies, under half of them reflect an unresolved V gene, and why the rest are absent is not known. V, J and clone size are those of that table, while D and trimming were read from the DNA. Here the sample has 30,000 to 45,000 clones; over 75% occur a single time. The ten top clones hold 9.2% of the sample.

Broad study findings and their caveats: Compared with monoreactive clones, crossreactive clones had significantly weaker SARS-CoV-2-driven expansion, a result consistent with antigenic imprinting. Sequencing naive versus memory cells indicated that the assay picks up memory recall responses, not primary responses primed during culture. In about 71% of donors, memory CD4+ clonotypes turned up that crossrecognized SARS-CoV-2 and at least one common cold coronavirus spike. No donor contributed both pre-pandemic and post-infection samples, which limited tracing the source of pre-existing responses. Since the crossreactivity analysis centred on spike protein, crossreactivity against other viral proteins was not assessed. The study was constrained by small numbers of patients and of tested TCRs.

Naive and memory CD4+ T cells were separated from cryopreserved PBMCs by first enriching for CD4 and then performing EasySep naive CD4+ T cell enrichment. Ficoll-Paque PLUS gradient centrifugation was used to isolate PBMCs from either whole blood or leukapheresis product. The PBMCs went either fresh into the expansion assay or into cryopreservation at -140 degrees C. The QIAamp Micro DNA Kit was used to extract genomic DNA from the CD4+ T cells. Turning to this clone: Its target antigen remains unknown. No much larger clone exists at a distance of one base, and base qualities are not known.

Sequenced input: memory CD4+ T cells from PBMCs. The cell subset or site label, read with the paper, signifies: memory (non-naive) CD4+ T cells. This TCR derives from an adult with COVID-19.

The bases are TGTGCCAGCAGCCGAGACAGGGGGCTTTCCCTCGAGCAGTACTTC. The encoded protein is CASSRDRGLSLEQYF. The V and J genes are TRBV7-8 and TRBJ2-7; TRBD1 fits 10 bases in the junction. V has 5 bases trimmed and J has 6 bases trimmed; junction bases matching no gene number 10. The CDR3 goes from the cysteine to the phenylalanine over 15 residues. The kept DNA is CDR3 alone, 45 bases in frame from the first base. The germline V gene gives CDR1 as SGHVS and CDR2 as FQNEAQ.